The 31 T cell receptor beta chains listed next were all sequenced from one sample in a study of OX40 agonist ivuxolimab in advanced cancers. The method was immunoSEQ multiplex PCR; TCRdb's version includes in-frame clones alone and lacks a portion of them. This table holds about 61,000 clones, about 88% found once. The sequencing used CD4+ or CD8+ T cells sorted from blood, collected in a trial of the OX40 agonist ivuxolimab. The receptors come from an adult with an advanced solid tumor such as melanoma, head and neck, liver or kidney cancer.

The chain is built from TRBV6-5 and TRBJ2-7, with D possibly TRBD2 on 6 matching bases. This CDR3 region has 14 residues. Between the trimmed V and J ends, which lost 6 bases and 6 bases, there was a span of 18 bases. The V gene's germline CDR1 is MNHEY and CDR2 SVGAGI. CDR3 sequence reads: CASSPAGTGGEQYF. The CDR3 DNA is TGTGCCAGCAGCCCCGCCGGGACCGGGGGCGAGCAGTACTTC.

The chain combines TRBV18 with TRBJ1-1; the match to TRBD1 covers 7 bases. The CDR3 is 15 amino acids. J lost 5 bases, V lost 3 bases, and 9 bases had no gene match. Looked up from germline, CDR1 is KGHSH and CDR2 is LQKENI. CDR3 coding DNA: TGTGCCAGCTCACCGACCGGACAGGCCGTGACTGAAGCTTTCTTT. Amino acid sequence: CASSPTGQAVTEAFF.

This sequence joins TRBV27 and TRBJ2-5; 10 bases are a match to TRBD1. There are 13 residues in the CDR3. CDR1 and CDR2 (germline): MNHEY, SMNVEV (reference sequence). Losses at the gene ends were 5 bases for V and 5 bases for J; bases not matched to a gene: 2. This CDR3 is CASSRQGAETQYF. The CDR3 DNA reads as TGTGCCAGCAGTCGACAGGGGGCGGAGACCCAGTACTTC.

This clone was counted a few times. The sample contains more than one DNA sequence encoding this CDR3. The J gene is TRBJ2-6, the V gene TRBV7-2; 7 positions agree with TRBD2. Germline V lookup: CDR1 SGHTA, CDR2 FQGNSA. J gave up 4 bases and V 3 bases, and 9 bases lay outside the gene matches. The CDR3 runs 17 residues. The CDR3 sequence: CASSFSSGGGGANVLTF. CDR3 bases: TGTGCCAGCAGCTTTTCTTCGGGGGGTGGCGGGGCCAACGTCCTGACTTTC.

The rearrangement joins TRBV7-2 to TRBJ1-2; perhaps TRBD1 as D (5 bases). The CDR3 is 12 residues long. Trimming cost V 1 base and J 8 bases, with 8 bases left between them. The germline V gene encodes CDR1 SGHTA and CDR2 FQGNSA. The DNA of the CDR3 is TGTGCCAGCAGCTTAGAGAGGGGAGGCTACACCTTC. It translates to CASSLERGGYTF.

V is TRBV5-1 and J is TRBJ2-1; 10 bases align to TRBD2. The CDR3 loop spans 16 amino acids. Germline-derived CDR1 and CDR2 are SGHRS and YFSETQ. V was pared by 5 bases and J by 6 bases, with 11 bases of the junction left unmatched. In DNA, the CDR3 is TGCGCCAGCAGTCCTGGACTAGCGGCCGGATCCAATGAGCAGTTCTTC. Translating it yields CASSPGLAAGSNEQFF. Supplemented by reference TRBV5-1 and TRBJ2-1, the full variable domain reads KAGVTQTPRYLIKTRGQQVTLSCSPISGHRSVSWYQQTPGQGLQFLFEYFSETQRNKGNFPGRFSGRQFSNSRSEMNVSTLELGDSALYLCASSPGLAAGSNEQFFGPGTRLTVL.

This chain uses TRBV28 with TRBJ2-1; the D gene is possibly TRBD1 (6 bases). Trimming stripped 10 bases from V and 1 base from J, with 26 bases between. From germline, CDR1 is MDHEN and CDR2 SYDVKM. CDR3 length equals 18 residues. CDR3 sequence: CATKTRDIGTGSYNEQFF. CDR3 DNA sequence: TGTGCCACCAAGACTCGGGACATTGGGACCGGGTCCTACAATGAGCAGTTCTTC.

This rearrangement joins TRBV7-2 to TRBJ2-7; TRBD2 aligns across 13 bases. This CDR3 spans 15 amino acids. J gave up 6 bases and V 6 bases, and 8 bases lay outside the gene matches. Germline assignment: CDR1 SGHTA and CDR2 FQGNSA. The CDR3 is CASRHPGLAGTEQYF. The CDR3 DNA follows: TGTGCCAGCAGACACCCGGGACTAGCGGGAACCGAGCAGTACTTC.

This chain connects TRBV7-3 to TRBJ2-1; possibly TRBD1 for D (6 bases). CDR1 and CDR2 (germline): SGHTA, FQGTGA. Trimming took off 5 bases at V and 4 bases at J, with 15 bases between the two ends. This CDR3 spans 15 amino acids. The DNA of the CDR3 is TGTGCCAGCAGCGTCACAGGGCCGGGATACAATGAGCAGTTCTTC. It codes for CASSVTGPGYNEQFF.

The chain links TRBV7-2 to TRBJ2-2, with 11 positions matching TRBD2. Germline-derived CDR1 and CDR2 are SGHTA and FQGNSA. This CDR3 is 15 amino acids long. Losses at the gene ends were 5 bases for V and 6 bases for J; bases not matched to a gene: 5. CDR3 protein: CASSTLAGGSGELFF. For the CDR3, the DNA is TGTGCCAGCAGCACCCTAGCGGGGGGCTCCGGGGAGCTGTTTTTT.

The chain links TRBV29-1 to TRBJ2-3; D is undetermined. Germline CDR1 and CDR2: SQVTM and ANQGSEA. The V and J ends lost 3 bases and 6 bases respectively, with 13 bases between them. The CDR3 is made up of 13 amino acids. The CDR3 loop reads CSVDRIAGDTQYF. DNA of the CDR3: TGCAGCGTTGATCGAATAGCCGGGGATACGCAGTATTTT.

This chain uses TRBV7-2 with TRBJ1-1; TRBD1 matches at 11 bases. The J segment lost 4 bases and the V segment lost 2 bases, leaving 6 bases of the junction unmatched. The CDR3 totals 16 residues. The germline gives CDR1 SGHTA, CDR2 FQGNSA. CDR3 DNA: TGTGCCAGCAGCTTAAGGACAGGGGGCGGAAGCACTGAAGCTTTCTTT. Its translation: CASSLRTGGGSTEAFF.

The chain employs TRBV6-5 and TRBJ2-3; D might be TRBD1 (6 bases). Germline V gives CDR1 MNHEY, CDR2 SVGAGI. There are 14 residues in the CDR3. V shed 2 bases and J shed 4 bases, with 10 bases lying between them. The chain's CDR3 is CASSYLGAADTQYF. In DNA, the CDR3 is TGTGCCAGCAGTTACCTGGGGGCCGCAGATACGCAGTATTTT.

The chain recombines TRBV11-2 with TRBJ2-4, with D possibly being TRBD2 (6 bases). V was trimmed by 5 bases and J by 0 bases, leaving 8 bases between them. The CDR3 runs 14 residues. Germline-derived CDR1 and CDR2 are SGHAT and FQNNGV. This chain's CDR3 is CASSPGLAKNIQYF. The CDR3 nucleotides read TGTGCCAGCAGCCCGGGACTAGCCAAAAACATTCAGTACTTC.

The chain is built from TRBV7-2 and TRBJ2-2, with D possibly being TRBD2 (5 bases). Germline V gives CDR1 SGHTA, CDR2 FQGNSA. CDR3 length: 15 amino acids. V was pared by 7 bases and J by 2 bases, with 14 bases between. CDR3 in DNA: TGTGCCAGCACCTTCTTCGAGGGCAACACCGGGGAGCTGTTTTTT. Residues: CASTFFEGNTGELFF.

V and J are TRBV28 and TRBJ1-4; D gene uncertain. V was trimmed by 1 base and J by 4 bases, leaving 13 bases between them. Germline CDR1 MDHEN, CDR2 SYDVKM. The CDR3 length is 16 residues. In DNA, the CDR3 is TGTGCCAGCAGTTTATTAGGAGGACGGATTAATGAAAAACTGTTTTTT. Protein sequence: CASSLLGGRINEKLFF.

The V call is TRBV6-6, the J call TRBJ1-6, with D unresolved. The germline V and J ends were trimmed by 5 bases and 10 bases, with 12 bases remaining between them. The CDR3 sequence is 13 residues long. In germline, CDR1 is MNHNY, CDR2 SVGAGI (reference sequence). The CDR3 reads CASSTRVGSPLHF. CDR3 bases: TGTGCCAGCAGTACTAGGGTTGGCTCACCCCTCCACTTT.

The chain has TRBV18 and TRBJ2-7; D is uncertain. Per the germline V gene, CDR1 is KGHSH and CDR2 is LQKENI. Between the trimmed V and J ends, which lost 2 bases and 2 bases, there was a span of 10 bases. The CDR3 extends over 14 amino acids. CDR3 sequence: CASSPSGPAYEQYF. CDR3 nucleotide sequence: TGTGCCAGCTCACCATCCGGACCCGCCTACGAGCAGTACTTC.

The chain uses TRBV19 and TRBJ2-5; TRBD1 agrees at 7 bases. Germline V gene sequence: CDR1 LNHDA, CDR2 SQIVND (reference sequence). The CDR3 has 15 amino acids. The ends lost 1 base at V and 1 base at J; junction bases unmatched: 3. CDR3 residues: CASSIGGTAQETQYF. CDR3 DNA sequence: TGTGCCAGTAGTATAGGGGGGACAGCCCAAGAGACCCAGTACTTC. Full variable domain (rest looked up from reference TRBV19 and TRBJ2-5): DGGITQSPKYLFRKEGQNVTLSCEQNLNHDAMYWYRQDPGQGLRLIYYSQIVNDFQKGDIAEGYSVSREKKESFPLTVTSAQKNPTAFYLCASSIGGTAQETQYFGPGTRLLVL.

J is TRBJ2-3 and V is TRBV5-1; D perhaps matches TRBD2 (6 bases). V was shortened by 4 bases and J by 11 bases, with 14 bases between the two germline ends. The length of the CDR3 is 12 residues. Germline values: CDR1 SGHRS, CDR2 YFSETQ. CDR3 sequence reads: CASSANSGGQYF. CDR3 sequence (DNA): TGCGCCAGCAGCGCAAACTCCGGGGGGCAGTATTTT.

V and J are TRBV7-2 and TRBJ1-3; the D is unclear. From germline, CDR1 is SGHTA and CDR2 FQGNSA. The CDR3 runs to 14 residues. Trimming stripped 0 bases from V and 7 bases from J, with 10 bases between. CDR3 nucleotide sequence: TGTGCCAGCAGCTTAGCGCGAACTAGGAACACCATATATTTT. The encoded protein is CASSLARTRNTIYF.

The chain links TRBV18 to TRBJ2-5; D is perhaps TRBD2 (5 bases). The CDR3 extends over 14 amino acids. Trimming took off 3 bases at V and 1 base at J, with 9 bases between the two ends. The germline CDR1 and CDR2 sequences are KGHSH and LQKENI. The CDR3 DNA follows: TGTGCCAGCTCACCGGCGGGCGCCCAAGAGACCCAGTACTTC. It codes for CASSPAGAQETQYF.

This clone was recorded once. The chain combines TRBV7-9 with TRBJ2-7, with D tentatively TRBD2 (5 bases). Germline V gene lookup returns CDR1 SEHNR and CDR2 FQNEAQ (reference sequence). This CDR3 has 13 residues. V dropped 1 base and J dropped 3 bases, with 7 bases sitting between them. CDR3 sequence: CASSLVAGYEQYF. CDR3 nucleotides: TGTGCCAGCAGCTTAGTGGCGGGCTACGAGCAGTACTTC.

As DNA, the CDR3 is TGTGCCAGCAGCTTGTTAGAGACCCAGTACTTC. It encodes CASSLLETQYF. This chain links TRBV11-1 with TRBJ2-5; D is uncertain. The V and J ends lost 3 bases and 4 bases respectively, with 3 bases between them. Germline assignment: CDR1 SGHAT and CDR2 FQDESV (reference sequence). This CDR3 is 11 amino acids long.

A few counts support this clone. This sequence joins TRBV5-1 and TRBJ2-3, with a possible D match to TRBD1 (5 bases). V lost 4 bases and J 2 bases, leaving 29 bases between the germline ends. Germline CDR1 and CDR2: SGHRS and YFSETQ. The CDR3 is made up of 20 amino acids. The CDR3 nucleotides are TGCGCCAGCAGCACAGGAATAGACAACGCCCGCCGCCAATTCACAGATACGCAGTATTTT. This gives the protein CASSTGIDNARRQFTDTQYF. Drawing the rest from reference TRBV5-1 and TRBJ2-3, the complete variable domain is KAGVTQTPRYLIKTRGQQVTLSCSPISGHRSVSWYQQTPGQGLQFLFEYFSETQRNKGNFPGRFSGRQFSNSRSEMNVSTLELGDSALYLCASSTGIDNARRQFTDTQYFGPGTRLTVL.

V gene TRBV18 combines with J gene TRBJ1-1, with 7 bases aligning to TRBD1. The CDR3 is 17 amino acids. Germline values: CDR1 KGHSH, CDR2 LQKENI. V was clipped by 1 base and J by 0 bases; unmatched bases: 8. CDR3 residues: CASSPLGQGGMNTEAFF. CDR3 nucleotide sequence: TGTGCCAGCTCACCACTTGGGCAGGGGGGGATGAACACTGAAGCTTTCTTT.

The table lists this clone with a few counts. This sequence joins TRBV5-6 and TRBJ2-7; 8 positions agree with TRBD1. Looked up from germline, CDR1 is SGHDT and CDR2 is YYEEEE. This CDR3 contains 14 residues. The V segment lost 5 bases and the J segment 4 bases; nucleotides outside the gene matches: 8. The DNA of the CDR3 is TGTGCCAGCAGTGACAGGGGAGCTGGGTACGAGCAGTACTTC. Encoded protein: CASSDRGAGYEQYF.

V gene TRBV6-1 combines with J gene TRBJ1-1; 7 bases map to TRBD1. Trimming removed 6 bases from V and 0 bases from J; junction bases left unmatched: 7. CDR1 is MNHNS, CDR2 SASEGT, per germline. CDR3 length equals 15 residues. CDR3 region: CASREIQGLNTEAFF. CDR3 in DNA: TGTGCCAGCAGGGAAATACAGGGGCTGAACACTGAAGCTTTCTTT.

The chain combines TRBV5-1 with TRBJ1-3; D not certain. Trimming shortened V by 0 bases and J by 4 bases, and 2 bases separated the two germline ends. CDR1 and CDR2 from the germline V gene are SGHRS and YFSETQ. There are 12 residues in the CDR3. CDR3 nucleotide sequence: TGCGCCAGCAGCTTGGTGGGAAACACCATATATTTT. As protein: CASSLVGNTIYF.

The V gene is TRBV28, the J gene TRBJ2-2, with D possibly TRBD1 on 6 matching bases. Between the trimmed V and J ends, which lost 1 base and 1 base, there was a span of 13 bases. Germline loops: CDR1 MDHEN, CDR2 SYDVKM. This CDR3 region has 17 residues. CDR3: CASSLFPGVLNTGELFF. The CDR3 DNA sequence: TGTGCCAGCAGTTTATTCCCAGGGGTCCTGAACACCGGGGAGCTGTTTTTT.

This sequence joins TRBV5-4 and TRBJ2-3; D is perhaps TRBD2 (7 bases). This CDR3 spans 15 amino acids. The germline V gene encodes CDR1 SGHNT and CDR2 YYREEE (reference sequence). The germline V and J ends were trimmed by 4 bases and 2 bases, with 14 bases remaining between them. The CDR3 DNA reads TGTGCCAGCAGCCGAGGGAGGGGGATCACAGATACGCAGTATTTT. Amino acid sequence: CASSRGRGITDTQYF.